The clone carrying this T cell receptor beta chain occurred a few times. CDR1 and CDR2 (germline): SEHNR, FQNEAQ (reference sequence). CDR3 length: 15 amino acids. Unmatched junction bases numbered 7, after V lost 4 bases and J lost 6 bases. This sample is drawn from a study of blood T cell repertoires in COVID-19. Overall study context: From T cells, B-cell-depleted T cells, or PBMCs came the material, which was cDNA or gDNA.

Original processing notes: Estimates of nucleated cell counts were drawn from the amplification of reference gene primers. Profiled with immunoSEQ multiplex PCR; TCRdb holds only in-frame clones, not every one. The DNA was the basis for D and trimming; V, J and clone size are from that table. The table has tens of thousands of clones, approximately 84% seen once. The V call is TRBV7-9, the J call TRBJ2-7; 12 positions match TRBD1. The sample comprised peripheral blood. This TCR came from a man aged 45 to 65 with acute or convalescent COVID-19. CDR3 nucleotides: TGTGCCAGCAGCTCCAGGGGGACAGGGGGCTCCGAGCAGTACTTC. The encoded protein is CASSSRGTGGSEQYF.